A selection of T cell receptor beta chains follows, all from one sample in a study of T cell changes during pregnancy in multiple sclerosis. The table came from immunoSEQ multiplex PCR; TCRdb's copy has only in-frame clones and leaves some out. The sample contains over 30,000 clones, roughly 90% of which appear only once. Sequencing used CD8+ T cells from peripheral blood mononuclear cells, obtained in the third trimester of pregnancy. These receptors were obtained from a female donor with multiple sclerosis, enrolled in a pregnancy study. The CDR3 runs from the conserved cysteine through the conserved F or W. Each record gives: J gene, D gene, clone size, V gene, CDR3 DNA, CDR3 protein. D genes are given only for firm matches. Size tells how often a clone was seen (once, few, many) or the class of an expanded clone, and some rows leave it out.

j_call: TRBJ1-4; d_call: TRBD1; clone_size: once; v_call: TRBV2; cdr3_nt: TGTGCCAGCAGTGAAGCCGCAGGGGGCGCGGGCCGGAGTATACTGTTTTTT; cdr3_aa: CASSEAAGGAGRSILFF
j_call: TRBJ1-2; d_call: TRBD1; clone_size: NA; v_call: TRBV5-6; cdr3_nt: TGTGCCAGCAGCCTTGGACAGGGTGCTAACTATGGCTACACCTTC; cdr3_aa: CASSLGQGANYGYTF
j_call: TRBJ2-7; d_call: TRBD1; clone_size: NA; v_call: TRBV2; cdr3_nt: TGTGCCAACTCCAGGGGGCAGGGTTACGAGCAGTACTTC; cdr3_aa: CANSRGQGYEQYF
j_call: TRBJ2-5; d_call: NA; clone_size: NA; v_call: TRBV27; cdr3_nt: TGTGCCAGCAGTTTGGGGGGGGCGCGACAAGAGACCCAGTACTTC; cdr3_aa: CASSLGGARQETQYF
j_call: TRBJ1-1; d_call: TRBD1; clone_size: NA; v_call: TRBV5-6; cdr3_nt: TGTGCCAGCAGCACAGGACAGGGCGCATTAGGGACTGAAGCTTTCTTT; cdr3_aa: CASSTGQGALGTEAFF
j_call: TRBJ2-6; d_call: NA; clone_size: once; v_call: TRBV12-5; cdr3_nt: TGTGCTAGTTGGACCGATGAGGGCTCTGGGGCCAACGTCCTGACTTTC; cdr3_aa: CASWTDEGSGANVLTF
j_call: TRBJ1-2; d_call: NA; clone_size: NA; v_call: TRBV9; cdr3_nt: TGTGCCAGCAGCGTAGGGGGAGCTAACTATGGCTACACCTTC; cdr3_aa: CASSVGGANYGYTF
j_call: TRBJ2-1; d_call: TRBD1; clone_size: NA; v_call: TRBV5-6; cdr3_nt: TGTGCCAGCAGCTTGGCTTTGGGACAGGCGGACAATGAGCAGTTCTTC; cdr3_aa: CASSLALGQADNEQFF
j_call: TRBJ2-1; d_call: TRBD2; clone_size: NA; v_call: TRBV6-5; cdr3_nt: TGTGCCAGCAGTTCTGGGGGGGGGAATGAGCAGTTCTTC; cdr3_aa: CASSSGGGNEQFF
j_call: TRBJ2-7; d_call: NA; clone_size: NA; v_call: TRBV5-4; cdr3_nt: TGTGCCAGCAGCTTGACCCCAGAGGTCTACGAGCAGTACTTC; cdr3_aa: CASSLTPEVYEQYF
j_call: TRBJ1-6; d_call: NA; clone_size: NA; v_call: TRBV11-3; cdr3_nt: TGTGCCAGCAGCTTCCGGCCGGGTGGATCCTATAATTCACCCCTCCACTTT; cdr3_aa: CASSFRPGGSYNSPLHF
j_call: TRBJ2-3; d_call: TRBD2; clone_size: NA; v_call: TRBV7-2; cdr3_nt: TGTGCCAGCAGCCCGGCTGGCGGGGGGGCCCTTCACTCAGATACGCAGTATTTT; cdr3_aa: CASSPAGGGALHSDTQYF
j_call: TRBJ2-7; d_call: TRBD1; clone_size: NA; v_call: TRBV18; cdr3_nt: TGTGCCAGCTCACCCCTGGACAGGGGCGCCTACGAGCAGTACTTC; cdr3_aa: CASSPLDRGAYEQYF
j_call: TRBJ1-2; d_call: NA; clone_size: once; v_call: TRBV4-1; cdr3_nt: TGCGCCAGCAGCCAAGCGGACGGAGGGCCTATGTATGGCTACACCTTC; cdr3_aa: CASSQADGGPMYGYTF
j_call: TRBJ1-1; d_call: NA; clone_size: once; v_call: TRBV4-3; cdr3_nt: TGCGCCAGCAGCCAAGGGGGGGGGAACACTGAAGCTTTCTTT; cdr3_aa: CASSQGGGNTEAFF
j_call: TRBJ1-6; d_call: NA; clone_size: NA; v_call: TRBV5-1; cdr3_nt: TGCGCCAGCAGCTTGGTGGGCACCGGGGTGGATTCACCCCTCCACTTT; cdr3_aa: CASSLVGTGVDSPLHF
j_call: TRBJ2-7; d_call: TRBD2; clone_size: NA; v_call: TRBV4-3; cdr3_nt: TGCGCCAGCAGCCCCGGAGGCGGGAGCTCCTACGAGCAGTACTTC; cdr3_aa: CASSPGGGSSYEQYF
j_call: TRBJ2-7; d_call: TRBD2; clone_size: NA; v_call: TRBV6-6; cdr3_nt: TGTGCCAGCAGGGGAGCTGACGGGGGGGCCTACGAGCAGTACTTC; cdr3_aa: CASRGADGGAYEQYF
j_call: TRBJ1-2; d_call: NA; clone_size: few; v_call: TRBV4-2; cdr3_nt: TGTGCCAGCAGCCAAGATCGAGCGGGGGCGGGGGATGGCTACACCTTC; cdr3_aa: CASSQDRAGAGDGYTF
j_call: TRBJ1-2; d_call: TRBD1; clone_size: NA; v_call: TRBV6-5; cdr3_nt: TGTGCCAGCACGACAGGGGCTGGGTATGGCTACACCTTC; cdr3_aa: CASTTGAGYGYTF
j_call: TRBJ2-3; d_call: TRBD2; clone_size: NA; v_call: TRBV7-6; cdr3_nt: TGTGCCAGCAGCCGGGGAGCGGGGGTACCGGATACGCAGTATTTT; cdr3_aa: CASSRGAGVPDTQYF
j_call: TRBJ2-1; d_call: NA; clone_size: NA; v_call: TRBV10-3; cdr3_nt: TGTGCCATCATGGCAGGGTACCATGAGCAGTTCTTC; cdr3_aa: CAIMAGYHEQFF
j_call: TRBJ2-7; d_call: NA; clone_size: NA; v_call: TRBV2; cdr3_nt: TGTGCCAGCAGTGAAGGTAGCGCGTACGAGCAGTACTTC; cdr3_aa: CASSEGSAYEQYF
j_call: TRBJ2-1; d_call: TRBD2; clone_size: NA; v_call: TRBV4-2; cdr3_nt: TGTGCCAGCAGCCATTCGGCTAGCGGGGCCAATGAGCAGTTCTTC; cdr3_aa: CASSHSASGANEQFF
j_call: TRBJ1-2; d_call: NA; clone_size: NA; v_call: TRBV18; cdr3_nt: TGTGCCAGCTCACCATTTCCTGGAGGGGATGGCTACACCTTC; cdr3_aa: CASSPFPGGDGYTF
j_call: TRBJ1-4; d_call: NA; clone_size: NA; v_call: TRBV10-1; cdr3_nt: TGCGCCAGCAGTGAGTCTTGGCCGGGAGATGAAAAACTGTTTTTT; cdr3_aa: CASSESWPGDEKLFF
j_call: TRBJ2-3; d_call: TRBD2; clone_size: NA; v_call: TRBV4-2; cdr3_nt: TGTGCCAGCAGCCAACTAGCGGGGGGGCCTGGAGATACGCAGTATTTT; cdr3_aa: CASSQLAGGPGDTQYF
j_call: TRBJ2-5; d_call: NA; clone_size: NA; v_call: TRBV25-1; cdr3_nt: TGTGCCAGCAGTGAATCGGGCGGGGAGACCCAGTACTTC; cdr3_aa: CASSESGGETQYF
j_call: TRBJ1-4; d_call: TRBD1; clone_size: NA; v_call: TRBV9; cdr3_nt: TGTGCCAGCAGCGTAGGGCAGGGGGGCGAAAAACTGTTTTTT; cdr3_aa: CASSVGQGGEKLFF
j_call: TRBJ2-3; d_call: NA; clone_size: NA; v_call: TRBV7-6; cdr3_nt: TGTGCCAGCAGCGACCCTTACAGGAAACTTCCCACAGATACGCAGTATTTT; cdr3_aa: CASSDPYRKLPTDTQYF
j_call: TRBJ1-1; d_call: TRBD1; clone_size: once; v_call: TRBV7-9; cdr3_nt: TGTGCCAGCAGCTTAGCGGGAGGACAGGGGAGCGCTTTCTTT; cdr3_aa: CASSLAGGQGSAFF
j_call: TRBJ2-7; d_call: NA; clone_size: NA; v_call: TRBV7-3; cdr3_nt: TGTGCCAGCAGCGCCTTGGGGCTAACGGGTGAGCAGTACTTC; cdr3_aa: CASSALGLTGEQYF
j_call: TRBJ1-2; d_call: NA; clone_size: NA; v_call: TRBV5-5; cdr3_nt: TGTGCCAGCAGCTTCCCGGGAGGGGATGGCTACACCTTC; cdr3_aa: CASSFPGGDGYTF
j_call: TRBJ2-7; d_call: TRBD1; clone_size: NA; v_call: TRBV27; cdr3_nt: TGTGCCAGCAGTCCGGGACAGAGCTACGAGCAGTACTTC; cdr3_aa: CASSPGQSYEQYF
j_call: TRBJ2-1; d_call: NA; clone_size: few; v_call: TRBV4-3; cdr3_nt: TGCGCCAGCAGCCAAGATACCCAGGGGCCTCTCAATGAGCAGTTCTTC; cdr3_aa: CASSQDTQGPLNEQFF
j_call: TRBJ1-2; d_call: TRBD1; clone_size: NA; v_call: TRBV27; cdr3_nt: TGTGCCAGCAGCCTGATCCCGGGACAGCCGGGGGATGGCTACACCTTC; cdr3_aa: CASSLIPGQPGDGYTF
j_call: TRBJ1-1; d_call: NA; clone_size: NA; v_call: TRBV18; cdr3_nt: TGTGCCAGCTCACCACCACTGGGCGGGACTGAAGCTTTCTTT; cdr3_aa: CASSPPLGGTEAFF
j_call: TRBJ2-1; d_call: NA; clone_size: NA; v_call: TRBV5-4; cdr3_nt: TGTGCCAGCAGCGCCGTCGGGAGTGAGCAGTTCTTC; cdr3_aa: CASSAVGSEQFF
j_call: TRBJ1-2; d_call: TRBD1; clone_size: NA; v_call: TRBV27; cdr3_nt: TGTGCCAGCAGTCATGGTACAGGGGGCTACTATGGCTACACCTTC; cdr3_aa: CASSHGTGGYYGYTF
j_call: TRBJ1-2; d_call: NA; clone_size: once; v_call: TRBV7-9; cdr3_nt: TGTGCCAGCAGCTTTGTGTCACAGGGTGGCTACACCTTC; cdr3_aa: CASSFVSQGGYTF
j_call: TRBJ2-5; d_call: NA; clone_size: once; v_call: TRBV4-3; cdr3_nt: TGCGCCAGCAGCCAAGGCCCAGGGCCCCAAGAGACCCAGTACTTC; cdr3_aa: CASSQGPGPQETQYF
j_call: TRBJ1-2; d_call: NA; clone_size: NA; v_call: TRBV9; cdr3_nt: TGTGCCAGCAGCGTAGGAGGGGGAGGGCGGAATGGCTACACCTTC; cdr3_aa: CASSVGGGGRNGYTF
j_call: TRBJ2-7; d_call: NA; clone_size: NA; v_call: TRBV29-1; cdr3_nt: TGCAGCGTTGACCAGGGCGGACCCTACGAGCAGTACTTC; cdr3_aa: CSVDQGGPYEQYF
j_call: TRBJ2-5; d_call: TRBD1; clone_size: NA; v_call: TRBV13; cdr3_nt: TGTGCCAGCAGCCACGGACAGGAGACGTACCAAGAGACCCAGTACTTC; cdr3_aa: CASSHGQETYQETQYF
j_call: TRBJ1-2; d_call: NA; clone_size: NA; v_call: TRBV4-3; cdr3_nt: TGCGCCAGCAGCCAAGAAAACTCCCTCGGCTATGGCTACACCTTC; cdr3_aa: CASSQENSLGYGYTF
j_call: TRBJ1-6; d_call: NA; clone_size: NA; v_call: TRBV10-3; cdr3_nt: TGTGCCACGTTCCCGGGGTCGAGCTCCTATAATTCACCCCTCCACTTT; cdr3_aa: CATFPGSSSYNSPLHF
j_call: TRBJ1-2; d_call: TRBD1; clone_size: NA; v_call: TRBV6-5; cdr3_nt: TGTGCGACGGGAGGGACAGGGTGGGACGGCTACACCTTC; cdr3_aa: CATGGTGWDGYTF
j_call: TRBJ1-6; d_call: NA; clone_size: NA; v_call: TRBV19; cdr3_nt: TGTGCCAGCTGGGGGGGTCTCAGTTCACCCCTCCACTTT; cdr3_aa: CASWGGLSSPLHF
j_call: TRBJ2-3; d_call: TRBD2; clone_size: once; v_call: TRBV4-1; cdr3_nt: TGCGCCAGCAGCCAAGGGACTAGCGCGGGGGATACGCAGTATTTT; cdr3_aa: CASSQGTSAGDTQYF
j_call: TRBJ2-1; d_call: TRBD1; clone_size: NA; v_call: TRBV9; cdr3_nt: TGTGCCAGCAGCTTGGGGGGGACAGGGGGCGATGAGCAGTTCTTC; cdr3_aa: CASSLGGTGGDEQFF
j_call: TRBJ1-2; d_call: TRBD1; clone_size: NA; v_call: TRBV4-3; cdr3_nt: TGCGCCAGCAGCCAAGATGGACAGGGTGCCTATGGCTACACCTTC; cdr3_aa: CASSQDGQGAYGYTF
j_call: TRBJ2-2; d_call: NA; clone_size: NA; v_call: TRBV5-5; cdr3_nt: TGTGCCAGCAGCTTTTCGTACACCGGGGAGCTGTTTTTT; cdr3_aa: CASSFSYTGELFF
j_call: TRBJ2-2; d_call: NA; clone_size: NA; v_call: TRBV29-1; cdr3_nt: TGCAGCGTCACCCCCGGGAACACCGGGGAGCTGTTTTTT; cdr3_aa: CSVTPGNTGELFF
j_call: TRBJ2-1; d_call: TRBD2; clone_size: NA; v_call: TRBV27; cdr3_nt: TGTGCCAGCACCCTGGGGGGGATAAATGAGCAGTTCTTC; cdr3_aa: CASTLGGINEQFF
j_call: TRBJ2-2; d_call: NA; clone_size: NA; v_call: TRBV27; cdr3_nt: TGTGCCAGCGGAGCGAACACCGGGGAGCTGTTTTTT; cdr3_aa: CASGANTGELFF